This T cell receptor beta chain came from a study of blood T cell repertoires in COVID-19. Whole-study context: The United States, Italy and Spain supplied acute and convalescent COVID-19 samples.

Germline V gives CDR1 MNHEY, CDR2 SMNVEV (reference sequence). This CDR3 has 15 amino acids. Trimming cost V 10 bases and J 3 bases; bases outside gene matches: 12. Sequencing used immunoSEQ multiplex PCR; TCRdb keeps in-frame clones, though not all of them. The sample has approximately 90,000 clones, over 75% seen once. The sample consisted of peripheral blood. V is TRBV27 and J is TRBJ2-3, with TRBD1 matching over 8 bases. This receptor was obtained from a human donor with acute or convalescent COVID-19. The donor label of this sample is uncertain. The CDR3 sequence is CATALATGATDTQYF. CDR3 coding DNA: TGTGCCACCGCCCTCGCGACAGGGGCGACAGATACGCAGTATTTT.